A single sample is the source of the 8 T cell receptor beta chains below, sequenced in a study of memory CD4+ T cells and cytomegalovirus serostatus. The sort gate was single viable CD3+CD4+CD8-CD45RO+ cells for memory CD4+ T cells. Sequencing used immunoSEQ multiplex PCR; TCRdb keeps in-frame clones, though not all of them. The table shows 45,000 to 65,000 clones, with about four fifths occurring only once. The sequencing sample was made of memory CD4+ T cells from blood. The source is an adult in good health and CMV-seropositive.

The V and J genes are TRBV28 and TRBJ2-3; 7 bases map to TRBD1. Unmatched junction bases numbered 10, after V lost 2 bases and J lost 2 bases. CDR1 and CDR2 (germline): MDHEN, SYDVKM. This CDR3 region has 17 residues. In DNA, the CDR3 is TGTGCCAGCAGTTTAGCCGAGGGGGCTTATGACACAGATACGCAGTATTTT. This sequence encodes CASSLAEGAYDTDTQYF.

The CDR3 protein is CASSPNRNTGELFF. The CDR3 bases are TGTGCCAGCAGCCCCAATCGGAACACCGGGGAGCTGTTTTTT. The chain employs TRBV7-3 and TRBJ2-2, with D uncertain. This CDR3 is 14 amino acids long. Between the trimmed V and J ends, which lost 5 bases and 1 base, there was a span of 8 bases. The germline CDR1 and CDR2 sequences are SGHTA and FQGTGA.

The V call is TRBV4-3, the J call TRBJ2-3; no clear D gene. Trimming pared 0 bases from V and 0 bases from J, leaving 7 bases between. Germline lookup yields CDR1 LGHNA and CDR2 YSLEER. The CDR3 covers 15 residues. The CDR3 reads CASSQDPRSTDTQYF. CDR3 coding DNA: TGCGCCAGCAGCCAAGATCCCAGGAGCACAGATACGCAGTATTTT.

This rearrangement joins TRBV4-3 to TRBJ2-2, with 10 nucleotides matching TRBD2. The CDR3 spans 17 residues. In germline, CDR1 is LGHNA, CDR2 YSLEER. J lost 6 bases, V lost 2 bases, and 9 bases had no gene match. As DNA, the CDR3 is TGCGCCAGCAGCCAACCCCTAGCGGGAGAGTCGTCCGGGGAGCTGTTTTTT. Protein product: CASSQPLAGESSGELFF.

This clone showed up just once. At the DNA level, this CDR3 is encoded by other sequences in the same sample as well. The rearrangement joins TRBV5-1 to TRBJ2-5; no reliable D call. Germline CDR1 and CDR2: SGHRS and YFSETQ. The V gene lost 0 bases and the J gene lost 2 bases, with 2 bases spanning the gap. This CDR3 is built from 12 residues. The CDR3 protein is CASSLDQETQYF. CDR3 sequence (DNA): TGCGCCAGCAGCTTGGATCAAGAGACCCAGTACTTC.

J is TRBJ2-1 and V is TRBV4-3, with D uncertain. The CDR3 has 15 residues. V lost 0 bases and J 5 bases, leaving 11 bases between the germline ends. Germline V gene sequence: CDR1 LGHNA, CDR2 YSLEER. The CDR3 protein is CASSQDEAHNNEQFF. The DNA of the CDR3 is TGCGCCAGCAGCCAAGACGAAGCTCACAACAATGAGCAGTTCTTC.

J is TRBJ2-5 and V is TRBV7-9; weak D call: TRBD2 (6 bases). From germline, CDR1 is SEHNR and CDR2 FQNEAQ (reference sequence). The CDR3 runs to 14 residues. V was clipped by 3 bases and J by 5 bases, with 13 bases between them. The CDR3 is CASSFGSGGETQYF. The DNA of the CDR3 is TGTGCCAGCAGCTTTGGGAGTGGGGGGGAGACCCAGTACTTC.

This sequence joins TRBV7-9 and TRBJ2-1; unclear D gene. Germline loops: CDR1 SEHNR, CDR2 FQNEAQ (reference sequence). V was shortened by 5 bases and J by 2 bases, with 10 bases between the two germline ends. This CDR3 is 14 amino acids long. Written as DNA, the CDR3 is TGTGCCAGCAGCCCCTCTCGCGCCTACAATGAGCAGTTCTTC. It specifies CASSPSRAYNEQFF.